Presented here are 21 T cell receptor beta chains from one specimen sequenced in a study of T cells in Graves' hyperthyroidism and ophthalmopathy. Amplification of TCR beta CDR3 regions was performed using RNA transcripts as template. First-round RT-PCR of the TCR CDR3 relied on the HTBI primer set. MiXCR, applied by TCRdb to the multiplex PCR reads, yields one record per CDR3 protein. The sample holds approximately 400,000 distinct CDR3 sequences, roughly an eighth seen once. Input material: blood. The origin of the receptors is a man aged 45 to 65 with Graves' ophthalmopathy.

The J gene is TRBJ2-1, the V gene TRBV7-9, with 12 bases identical to TRBD2. The germline V gene encodes CDR1 SEHNR and CDR2 FQNEAQ (reference sequence). V was clipped by 1 base and J by 7 bases; unmatched bases: 17. The CDR3 spans 20 residues. CDR3 protein: CASSLEPTSGRIRGGNEQFF. The CDR3 DNA reads as TGTGCCAGCAGCTTAGAACCAACTAGCGGGAGGATCCGGGGGGGGAATGAGCAGTTCTTC.

In regard to this clonotype: The junction differs from germline at one of its ends, possibly a read error. The J gene is TRBJ2-2, the V gene TRBV7-7, with D perhaps matching TRBD1 (6 bases). This CDR3 has 14 residues. Germline V CDR1 and CDR2: SSHAT, FNYEAQ (reference sequence). The CDR3 protein is CASSLEQGSGELFF. CDR3 in DNA: TGTGCTAGCAGCCTAGAACAGGGTTCTGGGGAGCTGTTTTTT.

This clonotype was recorded many times. The chain is built from TRBV3-1 and TRBJ2-1; D is unclear. Trimming cost V 5 bases and J 9 bases, with 14 bases left between them. This CDR3 comprises 13 residues. The germline V gene has CDR1 LGHDT and CDR2 YNNKEL (reference sequence). The CDR3 here is CASSSQSLGEQFF. For the CDR3, the DNA is TGTGCCAGCAGCTCCCAGAGCCTTGGTGAGCAGTTCTTC.

This clonotype was observed many times. The chain uses TRBV7-8 and TRBJ2-2, with 11 nucleotides matching TRBD2. The CDR3 extends over 17 amino acids. Germline values: CDR1 SGHVS, CDR2 FQNEAQ. V lost 4 bases to trimming and J lost 1 base; unmatched junction nucleotides: 5. Here the CDR3 DNA reads TGTGCCAGCAGCTATCCGGGACTAGCGGAGAACACCGGGGAGCTGTTTTTT. It codes for CASSYPGLAENTGELFF.

V usage is TRBV6-1 and J usage is TRBJ1-2, with a weak D call TRBD1 (5 bases). The CDR3 sequence is 14 residues long. Germline CDR1 and CDR2: MNHNS and SASEGT. Trimming pared 6 bases from V and 7 bases from J, leaving 18 bases between. This CDR3 reads CASSTPKQGGGYTF. The CDR3 bases are TGTGCCAGCAGCACCCCTAAGCAGGGTGGTGGCTACACCTTC.

This clonotype has at least ten counts. The V gene is TRBV3-1, the J gene TRBJ2-5; D perhaps matches TRBD1 (6 bases). The CDR3 runs to 14 residues. The V end was cut by 3 bases, the J end by 4 bases, with 12 bases between. From germline, CDR1 is LGHDT and CDR2 YNNKEL (reference sequence). The chain's CDR3 is CASSQGPGVETQYF. For the CDR3, the DNA is TGTGCCAGCAGCCAGGGTCCAGGGGTAGAGACCCAGTACTTC.

This clonotype was recorded many times. The chain employs TRBV11-3 and TRBJ2-5; maybe TRBD2 (5 bases). The CDR3 is 14 residues long. With 5 bases removed from V and 2 bases from J, the gap between germline ends came to 12 bases. The germline V gene encodes CDR1 SGHNT and CDR2 YENEEA. The CDR3 DNA reads TGTGCCAGCAGCGACCGGGGTGGACAAGAGACCCAGTACTTC. Its translation is CASSDRGGQETQYF. Based on the CDR3 plus reference TRBV11-3 and TRBJ2-5, the full variable domain is EAGVVQSPRYKIIEKKQPVAFWCNPISGHNTLYWYLQNLGQGPELLIRYENEEAVDDSQLPKDRFSAERLKGVDSTLKIQPAELGDSAVYLCASSDRGGQETQYFGPGTRLLVL.

This clonotype was counted only a few times. This chain uses TRBV6-1 with TRBJ2-1; 12 bases fit TRBD2. This CDR3 spans 15 amino acids. With 6 bases clipped from V and 1 base from J, the junction kept 1 base outside the gene matches. The germline gives CDR1 MNHNS, CDR2 SASEGT. CDR3 region: CASRTSGRSYNEQFF. The CDR3 nucleotides read TGTGCCAGCAGGACTAGCGGGAGATCCTACAATGAGCAGTTCTTC.

The V and J genes are TRBV29-1 and TRBJ2-3; 10 bases are shared with TRBD2. Germline loops: CDR1 SQVTM, CDR2 ANQGSEA. The V and J ends lost 3 bases and 6 bases, in that order; junction bases with no gene match: 12. This CDR3 contains 16 residues. CDR3 in DNA: TGCAGCGTTGAGGGGCCGTCTAGCGGGAGTACGGATACGCAGTATTTT. This encodes CSVEGPSSGSTDTQYF.

About this clonotype itself: A much larger clone differs by one base, so this may be a read error. The chain joins TRBV2 to TRBJ2-7; unclear D gene. From germline, CDR1 is SNHLY and CDR2 FYNNEI. This CDR3 has 15 residues. CDR3 DNA sequence: TGTGCCCGCAGTGTTTGGGGATTGCAGGCGGTCGAGCAGTACTTC. Its protein is CARSVWGLQAVEQYF.

In regard to this clonotype: Sequence at one end of the junction differs from germline and may be a read error. This chain uses TRBV20-1 with TRBJ2-7; TRBD2 might be the D (7 bases). The CDR3 length is 13 residues. The germline gives CDR1 DFQATT, CDR2 SNEGSKA (reference sequence). CDR3 DNA sequence: TGCAGTGCTAGTGCGGGGGCCGGGGGCGAGCAATACTTC. Translated: CSASAGAGGEQYF.

The chain links TRBV10-1 to TRBJ2-3; possible D gene TRBD2, 6 bases. Germline V CDR1 and CDR2: WNHNN, SYGVQD (reference sequence). This CDR3 has 13 amino acids. V lost 0 bases to trimming and J lost 9 bases, with 10 bases between them. This CDR3 is CASSESGRGTQYF. CDR3 nucleotide sequence: TGCGCCAGCAGTGAGTCCGGGCGGGGAACGCAGTATTTT.

This clonotype was seen at least ten times. V is TRBV11-2 and J is TRBJ1-4; tentatively, D is TRBD1 (6 bases). The CDR3 runs 15 residues. Deletions cut 5 bases from V and 8 bases from J, with 18 bases between. Germline V gene data show CDR1 as SGHAT and CDR2 as FQNNGV. In nucleotides, the CDR3 is TGTGCCAGCAGCAGCCGGGTCGGGGGCTGGGAAAAACTGTTTTTT. It specifies CASSSRVGGWEKLFF.

This clonotype was seen ten or more times. V and J are TRBV5-1 and TRBJ2-5, with a possible D match to TRBD2 (6 bases). CDR3 length: 14 amino acids. Between the trimmed V and J ends, which lost 4 bases and 2 bases, there was a span of 12 bases. Germline values: CDR1 SGHRS, CDR2 YFSETQ. The CDR3 sequence: CASSPQGGQETQYF. DNA for the CDR3: TGCGCCAGCAGCCCCCAGGGAGGTCAAGAGACCCAGTACTTC.

V gene TRBV10-3 combines with J gene TRBJ2-3, with D unclear. The ends were cut back, 7 bases at V and 9 bases at J, with 17 bases in the middle. The CDR3 extends over 13 amino acids. In germline, CDR1 is ENHRY, CDR2 SYGVKD. CDR3 region: CAINAGGGWTQYF. CDR3 DNA sequence: TGTGCCATCAACGCTGGCGGTGGGTGGACGCAGTATTTT.

The sample holds many counts of this clonotype. V usage is TRBV2 and J usage is TRBJ1-5; 8 bases map to TRBD1. This CDR3 has 13 amino acids. Germline values: CDR1 SNHLY, CDR2 FYNNEI. Trimming took 3 bases from V and 6 from J; bases not matched to a gene: 1. CDR3 nucleotides: TGTGCCAGCAGTGACAGGGGGCTTCAGCCCCAGCATTTT. It translates to CASSDRGLQPQHF.

In its sample, this clonotype was seen a few times. This chain joins TRBV15 and TRBJ2-3; 13 bases are shared with TRBD2. This CDR3 has 16 residues. V lost 6 bases and J lost 7; bases outside the gene matches: 10. From germline, CDR1 is LNHNV and CDR2 YYDKDF (reference sequence). Written as DNA, the CDR3 is TGTGCCACCAGTCTTCGGACTAGCGGGAGTTTATATACGCAGTATTTT. Residues: CATSLRTSGSLYTQYF.

In this sample, this clonotype turned up a few times. The chain employs TRBV3-1 and TRBJ2-2; no clear D. In germline, CDR1 is LGHDT, CDR2 YNNKEL (reference sequence). CDR3 length equals 15 residues. V lost 3 bases and J 1 base, leaving 9 bases between the germline ends. The DNA of the CDR3 is TGTGCCAGCAGCCAGTTTGTCCTGAACACCGGGGAGCTGTTTTTT. Translating it yields CASSQFVLNTGELFF.

Details on this clonotype: With a much larger clone just one base away, this may be a read error. The CDR3 carries no conserved terminal phenylalanine or tryptophan, so it likely arises from a read error. This chain connects TRBV7-2 to TRBJ2-7, with D perhaps TRBD2 (6 bases). Trimming pared 3 bases from V and 0 bases from J, leaving 12 bases between. In germline, CDR1 is SGHTA, CDR2 FQGNSA. The CDR3 runs to 15 residues. The CDR3 loop reads CASSLDPEGSYEQYL. For the CDR3, the DNA is TGTGCCAGCAGCTTGGATCCGGAGGGCTCCTACGAGCAGTACCTC.

This clonotype was recorded at least ten times. The V gene is TRBV11-1, the J gene TRBJ2-7; 9 nucleotides match TRBD2. This CDR3 is built from 16 residues. Germline V gene lookup returns CDR1 SGHAT and CDR2 FQDESV (reference sequence). J gave up 6 bases and V 5 bases, and 14 bases lay outside the gene matches. Here the CDR3 DNA reads TGTGCCAGCAGCCCCCACAGCGGGGGGCAGGGAGGCGAGCAGTACTTC. It is translated as CASSPHSGGQGGEQYF.

In its sample, this clonotype was seen many times. This CDR3 is CAWSSQAGRNEQFF. CDR3 coding DNA: TGTGCCTGGAGTTCTCAAGCGGGACGGAATGAGCAGTTCTTC. The chain links TRBV30 to TRBJ2-1, with 7 positions matching TRBD2. V lost 2 bases, J lost 7 bases, and 8 bases stayed unmatched. The CDR3 has 14 residues. Germline V CDR1 and CDR2: GTSNPN, SVGIG (reference sequence).